Presented here are 10 T cell receptor beta chains from one specimen sequenced in a study of blood T cell repertoires in COVID-19. Data came from immunoSEQ multiplex PCR; TCRdb stores just in-frame clones and leaves some out. The repertoire includes about 260,000 clones, about 83% of them detected once, and 9.4% sits in the top ten. The sequencing sample was made of peripheral blood. The source is a woman aged 45-59 years who had recovered from COVID-19.

The chain has TRBV18 and TRBJ2-1; perhaps TRBD1 as D (6 bases). Germline CDR1 is KGHSH and CDR2 is LQKENI. This CDR3 contains 15 residues. Trimming took 2 bases from V and 5 from J, leaving 13 bases between them. CDR3 region: CASSPRWDMDNEQFF. Written as DNA, the CDR3 is TGTGCCAGCTCACCAAGGTGGGACATGGACAATGAGCAGTTCTTC.

In this sample, this clone turned up a few times. V is TRBV7-9 and J is TRBJ2-7, with 9 bases fitting TRBD1. The CDR3 has 15 residues. The germline gives CDR1 SEHNR, CDR2 FQNEAQ (reference sequence). V lost 0 bases and J lost 2; bases outside the gene matches: 2. The CDR3 coding sequence is TGTGCCAGCAGCTTAGCTAGGACAGGGGCCTACGAGCAGTACTTC. The encoded protein is CASSLARTGAYEQYF.

The V gene is TRBV30, the J gene TRBJ2-3; maybe TRBD1 (5 bases). There are 16 residues in the CDR3. The V gene lost 0 bases and the J gene lost 2 bases, with 15 bases spanning the gap. The germline V gene encodes CDR1 GTSNPN and CDR2 SVGIG (reference sequence). The CDR3 spells CAWSVGQGASTDTQYF. The CDR3 DNA reads TGTGCCTGGAGTGTAGGACAAGGGGCCTCCACAGATACGCAGTATTTT.

The chain couples TRBV5-5 to TRBJ2-3; D unclear. Per the germline V gene, CDR1 is SGHKS and CDR2 is YYEKEE (reference sequence). The length of the CDR3 is 15 residues. Trimming pared 2 bases from V and 0 bases from J, leaving 10 bases between. This CDR3 reads CASSLGQVSTDTQYF. The CDR3, as DNA: TGTGCCAGCAGCTTAGGCCAGGTTAGCACAGATACGCAGTATTTT. Combining the CDR3 with reference TRBV5-5 and TRBJ2-3 gives the whole variable domain DAGVTQSPTHLIKTRGQQVTLRCSPISGHKSVSWYQQVLGQGPQFIFQYYEKEERGRGNFPDRFSARQFPNYSSELNVNALLLGDSALYLCASSLGQVSTDTQYFGPGTRLTVL.

The chain combines TRBV27 with TRBJ2-7; D gene ambiguous. V was clipped by 6 bases and J by 0 bases, with 9 bases between them. CDR1 is MNHEY, CDR2 SMNVEV, per germline (reference sequence). This CDR3 contains 13 residues. CDR3 bases: TGTGCCAGCAGCACAGTCCGCTCCTACGAGCAGTACTTC. Amino acid sequence: CASSTVRSYEQYF.

This clone was seen a handful of times. CDR3 bases: TGTGCCAGCAGTCAGAGAACCAAACAGGGAAATCCTGGGGCCAACGTCCTGACTTTC. It encodes CASSQRTKQGNPGANVLTF. The gene calls are TRBV3-1 (or the pseudogene TRBV3-2) and TRBJ2-6; maybe TRBD1 (6 bases). CDR3 size: 19 residues. The germline CDR1 and CDR2 sequences are LGHDT and YNNKEL (reference sequence). V gave up 6 bases and J gave up 2 bases, with 23 bases separating them.

This chain joins TRBV30 and TRBJ2-5, with no clear D. V lost 3 bases, J lost 3 bases, and 17 bases lay in between. The V gene's germline CDR1 is GTSNPN and CDR2 SVGIG (reference sequence). The CDR3 is 15 amino acids. Here the CDR3 DNA reads TGTGCCTGGAGCCAAGTCCCGACATCCAAAGAGACCCAGTACTTC. Translating it yields CAWSQVPTSKETQYF. Supplemented by reference TRBV30 and TRBJ2-5, the full variable domain reads SQTIHQWPATLVQPVGSPLSLECTVEGTSNPNLYWYRQAAGRGLQLLFYSVGIGQISSEVPQNLSASRPQDRQFILSSKKLLLSDSGFYLCAWSQVPTSKETQYFGPGTRLLVL.

The chain has TRBV7-2 and TRBJ2-7; perhaps TRBD2 as D (5 bases). Germline V gene lookup returns CDR1 SGHTA and CDR2 FQGNSA. V lost 5 bases, J lost 4 bases, and 12 bases lay in between. This CDR3 spans 13 amino acids. CDR3 nucleotides: TGTGCCAGCAGCCCCGACGGGATGTACGAGCAGTACTTC. It specifies CASSPDGMYEQYF.

This rearrangement joins TRBV7-2 to TRBJ1-5, with D possibly matching TRBD1 (6 bases). CDR1 is SGHTA, CDR2 FQGNSA, per germline. The length of the CDR3 is 13 residues. V lost 1 base and J lost 11, with 12 bases in between. CDR3 in amino acids: CASSLGTEYSQHF. CDR3 sequence (DNA): TGTGCCAGCAGCTTAGGGACAGAATACTCCCAGCATTTT.

The table lists this clone with a count of one. The CDR3 sequence: CASTRAGTGPYEQYF. CDR3 nucleotides: TGTGCCAGCACCAGAGCCGGGACAGGGCCCTACGAGCAGTACTTC. The V gene is TRBV27, the J gene TRBJ2-7, with 9 positions matching TRBD1. J was trimmed by 2 bases and V by 7 bases; bases with no gene match: 9. The CDR3 sequence is 15 residues long. The germline V gene has CDR1 MNHEY and CDR2 SMNVEV (reference sequence).